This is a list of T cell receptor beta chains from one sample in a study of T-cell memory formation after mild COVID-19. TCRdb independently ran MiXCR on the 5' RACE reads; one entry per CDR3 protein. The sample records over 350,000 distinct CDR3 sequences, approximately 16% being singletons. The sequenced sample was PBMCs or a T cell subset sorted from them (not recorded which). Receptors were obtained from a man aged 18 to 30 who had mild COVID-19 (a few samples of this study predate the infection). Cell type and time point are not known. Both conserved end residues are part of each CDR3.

cdr3_aa: CASSFLGGQETQYF
j_call: TRBJ2-5
v_call: TRBV27

cdr3_aa: CASSLVEEGEQFF
j_call: TRBJ2-1
v_call: TRBV11-2

cdr3_aa: CSVEGRAEAHTF
j_call: TRBJ1-2
v_call: TRBV29-1

cdr3_aa: CASSAGPLAGAVNEQFF
j_call: TRBJ2-1
v_call: TRBV6-5

cdr3_aa: CASGSLGPAWSYGYTF
j_call: TRBJ1-2
v_call: TRBV19

cdr3_aa: CASSRDMGAEAFF
j_call: TRBJ1-1
v_call: TRBV12-3/TRBV12-4

cdr3_aa: CASSSQTRTDTQYF
j_call: TRBJ2-3
v_call: TRBV5-1

cdr3_aa: CATEAGGENPSTDTQYF
j_call: TRBJ2-3
v_call: TRBV24-1

cdr3_aa: CSVVRQGSDTQYF
j_call: TRBJ2-3
v_call: TRBV29-1

cdr3_aa: CASSFKRAGGTDTQYF
j_call: TRBJ2-3
v_call: TRBV12-3/TRBV12-4